Each of the 4 T cell receptor beta chains below was sequenced from the same sample in a study of T cells in Graves' hyperthyroidism and ophthalmopathy. TCR beta CDR3 regions were amplified from RNA transcripts. The primer set for the first-round RT-PCR of the TCR CDR3 was HTBI. TCRdb reanalysed the multiplex PCR reads using MiXCR and keeps one entry per CDR3 protein. This table has roughly 500,000 distinct CDR3 sequences, approximately 25% appearing once. Specimen: blood. The receptors derive from a woman aged 25 to 39 with Graves' ophthalmopathy.

V gene TRBV18 combines with J gene TRBJ1-1, with 7 bases lining up with TRBD1. V was pared by 4 bases and J by 1 base, with 9 bases of the junction left unmatched. This CDR3 has 16 residues. Germline V gene lookup returns CDR1 KGHSH and CDR2 LQKENI. The CDR3 sequence: CASSHTRGQQNTEAFF. The CDR3, as DNA: TGTGCCAGCTCACACACTCGGGGACAGCAGAACACTGAAGCTTTCTTT.

This clonotype was seen ten or more times. This sequence joins TRBV2 and TRBJ1-3; D gene uncertain. Germline CDR1 reads SNHLY; CDR2 reads FYNNEI. V dropped 4 bases and J dropped 0 bases, with 10 bases sitting between them. The CDR3 loop spans 15 amino acids. The CDR3 here is CASSVEWSSGNTIYF. As DNA, the CDR3 is TGTGCCAGCAGTGTCGAATGGAGCTCTGGAAACACCATATATTTT.

There are many counts of this clonotype. The chain combines TRBV12-3 or TRBV12-4 with TRBJ2-7, with D unclear. V lost 0 bases to trimming and J lost 2 bases, with 8 bases between them. The CDR3 is 14 amino acids. CDR3 in amino acids: CASSLAGNPYEQYF. The CDR3 DNA is TGTGCCAGCAGTTTAGCGGGGAACCCCTACGAGCAGTACTTC.

This clonotype was detected a few times. CDR3 residues: CASTLTSVGAYEQYF. CDR3 in DNA: TGTGCCAGCACCCTGACTAGCGTCGGAGCTTACGAGCAGTACTTC. This chain joins TRBV12-3 or TRBV12-4 and TRBJ2-7; 8 bases align to TRBD2. The CDR3 extends over 15 amino acids. V shed 7 bases, J shed 4 bases, and the junction held 12 bases outside the gene matches.